This T cell receptor beta chain came from a study of persistence of HIV-infected CD4 T cells (TCRdb year 2020). About the investigation overall: The median time participants had been on suppressive ART was about eight years. TCRbeta sequencing assessed the clonality of all cells in each sorted population, while proviral sequencing assessed the clonality of infected cells. CMV- and HIV-1 Gag-responding CD4+ T cells were isolated from ART-treated individuals so that antigen-driven clonal expansion of HIV-1-infected cells could be examined. Apart from a couple of participants who underwent leukapheresis at a single time point, peripheral blood samples of up to about 180 mL were collected from participants at multiple time points. For the TCR cluster analysis across participants, about 8 participants were included for CMV and six or seven participants for Gag. Paper-wide results and their limitations: Because the TCR analyses were done in bulk, restricting them to just the rare CMV-responding cells that actually carried HIV-1 proviruses was not possible. Antigen-responding cells were enriched for degenerate expanded CDR3beta sequences, which suggests convergent selection of CD4+ responses to CMV and Gag. Only a small number of individuals took part in the study, and only a limited range of antigens was tested. Within the same sorted populations, how oligoclonal the TCRs were correlated with how oligoclonal the proviruses were. Significantly lower TCRbeta richness was observed in CMV- and Gag-responding cells than in anti-CD3/anti-CD28-responding cells, and higher oligoclonality was observed in CMV-responding cells than in CD3/CD28-stimulated and Gag-responding cells.

The treatment or condition tag for this specimen amounts to: suppressive antiretroviral therapy. Lysates of CMV-infected fibroblasts at roughly 9.6 ug/mL were used to stimulate the cells. Responding CD4+ T cells were sorted by upregulation of both CD40 ligand and CD69. Participants were HIV-1-infected adults who started suppressive ART during chronic infection. Plasma HIV-1 RNA had been undetectable (below 50 copies/mL) in participants for at least 4 years. To be included, participants needed a CD4+ T cell count above 400 cells/uL and a positive CMV serology. Before stimulation, PBMCs were isolated using density centrifugation and depleted of CD8+ T cells. Stimulation of CD8-depleted PBMCs was carried out for about 19 hours with anti-CD28/CD49d costimulation, CD40-blocking antibody and enfuvirtide, to prevent new infections. Sorting was done on either a Beckman Coulter MoFlo Legacy or an XDP sorter, and propidium iodide was used to exclude dead cells. Genomic DNA was extracted with the QIAamp DNA Mini Kit for samples above one million cells, otherwise with the Quick-DNA Microprep Kit.

Comments on this clone: Its antigen has not been determined. No base quality information exists; no much larger clone differs at one position.

TCRbeta repertoires were sequenced from genomic DNA with the immunoSEQ hsTCRB assay version 4 in survey mode. For TCRbeta sequencing, genomic DNA was diluted to approximately 10 ng/uL, and up to about 1 ug was used per sample. On the authors' methods: TCRbeta data were analyzed in ImmunoSeq Analyzer 3.0, with diversity computed on productive nucleotide rearrangements. Using the Immunarch R package, the improved Chao index served to estimate lower-bound TCR diversity and the Gini coefficient served to estimate clonality. Different nucleotide rearrangements encoding the same CDR3beta amino acid sequence were treated as distinct clonotypes. TCRbeta sequences significantly enriched in antigen-responding cells relative to anti-CD3/anti-CD28-activated cells were identified by differential abundance analysis. GLIPH2 clustered TCRs by predicted peptide-MHC specificity, both within individual participants and across merged participant data sets. Sourced from immuneACCESS, this table was stored by TCRdb with only in-frame sequences that have V and J called. A share of the clones is absent; for the studies checked, an unresolved V gene accounts for under half, and the remainder has no known explanation. For V, J and clone size, that table is used; D and trimming come from the DNA. The sample table holds 18,000 or so clones, of which approximately 80% were seen once. In total, the top ten clones hold 6.8% of the sample.

Based on the germline V gene, the CDR1 and CDR2 sequences are KGHDR and SFDVKD. From cysteine to phenylalanine, the CDR3 is 17 amino acids long. CDR3 DNA is the only sequence kept; it has 51 bases, read in frame from the first base. Relative to germline, V is 5 bases shorter and J is 0 bases shorter, with 13 bases between their ends. This receptor was taken from an adult man with HIV who was CMV-seropositive. Material: CD4+ T cells sorted from PBMCs after approximately 19-hour stimulation, obtained from a patient who received antiretroviral therapy. Taken with the paper, the label for cell subset or site translates to: CD40L+CD69+ CD4 T cells responding to CMV lysate. Rearrangement joined TRBV24-1 to TRBJ2-6; the D gene identity is not certain. The CDR3 in this case is CATSGVGLASGANVLTF. The sequenced DNA is TGTGCCACCAGTGGAGTGGGGTTAGCCTCTGGGGCCAACGTCCTGACTTTC.